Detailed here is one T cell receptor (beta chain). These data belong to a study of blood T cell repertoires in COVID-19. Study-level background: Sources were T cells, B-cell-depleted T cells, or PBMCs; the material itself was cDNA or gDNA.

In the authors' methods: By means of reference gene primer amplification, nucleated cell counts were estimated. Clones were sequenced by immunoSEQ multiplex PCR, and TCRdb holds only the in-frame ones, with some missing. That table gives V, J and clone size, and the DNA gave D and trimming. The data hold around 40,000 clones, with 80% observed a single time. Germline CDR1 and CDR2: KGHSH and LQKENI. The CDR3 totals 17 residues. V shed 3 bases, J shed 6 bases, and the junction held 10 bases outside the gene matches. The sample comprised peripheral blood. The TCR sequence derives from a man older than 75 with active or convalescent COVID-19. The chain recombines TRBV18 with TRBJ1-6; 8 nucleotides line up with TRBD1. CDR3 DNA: TGTGCCAGCTCACCGAGTCAGGGGGCTGGGGGTAATTCACCCCTCCACTTT. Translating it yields CASSPSQGAGGNSPLHF.